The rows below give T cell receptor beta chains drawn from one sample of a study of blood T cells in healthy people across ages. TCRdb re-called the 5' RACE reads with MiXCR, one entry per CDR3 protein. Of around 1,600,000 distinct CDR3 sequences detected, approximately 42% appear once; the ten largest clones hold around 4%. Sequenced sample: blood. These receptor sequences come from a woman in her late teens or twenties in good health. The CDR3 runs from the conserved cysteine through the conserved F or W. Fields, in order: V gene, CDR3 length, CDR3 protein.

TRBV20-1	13	CSARWWGKETQYF
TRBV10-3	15	CAISVGGPGDSPLHF
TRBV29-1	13	CSVEYTLLIGAFF
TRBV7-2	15	CASSSRTERGYEQYF
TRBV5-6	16	CASSIGGGSPYNEQFF
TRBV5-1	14	CASSLAGGHTEAFF
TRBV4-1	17	CASSQGLAGLSYNEQFF
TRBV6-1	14	CAMWREASYNEQFF
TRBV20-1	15	CSARRLAGSTDTQYF
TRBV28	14	CASSLGGRGEKLFF
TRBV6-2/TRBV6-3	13	CASSLLETGELFF
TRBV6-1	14	CASKRSGRNYEQYF
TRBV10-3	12	CAISEWRTEAFF
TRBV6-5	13	CASSGSSGNTIYF
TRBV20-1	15	CSARRASGLTDTQYF
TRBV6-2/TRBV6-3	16	CASSSDRGYDEETQYF
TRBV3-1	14	CASSQDATYNEQFF
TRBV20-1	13	CSASGGGTGELFF
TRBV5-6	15	CASSLDGDGNQPQHF
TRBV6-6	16	CASSPGHPGVNYGYTF
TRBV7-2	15	CASRSVLGWYNEQFF
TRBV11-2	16	CASRKLGGEATDTQYF
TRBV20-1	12	CSALGLTNEQFF
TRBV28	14	CASTVAGLAYEQYF
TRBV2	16	CASSGDSFSPNTEAFF
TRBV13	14	CASSLSVGDYEQFF
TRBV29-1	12	CSGHRGMGEQFF
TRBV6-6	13	CASSIRSTQPQHF
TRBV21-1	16	CASSTLQRVAKNIQYF
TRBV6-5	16	CASSSVPTRQGHEQYF
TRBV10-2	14	CASSEPRGVYSYTF
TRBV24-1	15	CATSDPGGQGETQYF
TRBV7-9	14	CASSFFGLDNEQFF
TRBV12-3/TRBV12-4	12	CASSLTADTQYF
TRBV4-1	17	CASSQVVGASGRHEQFF
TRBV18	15	CASSPGTGGRETQYF
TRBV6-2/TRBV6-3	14	CASSYGLAGLEQYF
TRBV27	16	CASSWTSMASYNEQFF
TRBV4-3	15	CASSQASSGANVLTF
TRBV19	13	CATQGGTPYEQYF